Each of the 15 T cell receptor beta chains below was sequenced from the same sample in a study of blood T cell repertoires in COVID-19. Some clones are missing from TCRdb's copy, which holds only in-frame ones; the method was immunoSEQ multiplex PCR. The sample includes more than 80,000 clones, almost 85% of them seen just once. Sample: peripheral blood. These receptors were taken from a man in his fifties with active or convalescent COVID-19.

The chain carries TRBV2 and TRBJ2-1; TRBD2 matches 7 bases. In germline, CDR1 is SNHLY, CDR2 FYNNEI. Unmatched junction bases numbered 4, after V lost 2 bases and J lost 3 bases. This CDR3 is 15 amino acids long. The CDR3 spells CASSEPLADYNEQFF. Here the CDR3 DNA reads TGTGCCAGCAGTGAACCTCTAGCGGACTACAATGAGCAGTTCTTC.

This clone was seen only a few times. The rearrangement uses TRBV18 and TRBJ2-3; D might be TRBD2 (5 bases). The CDR3 covers 15 residues. With 1 base removed from V and 4 bases from J, the gap between germline ends came to 12 bases. Germline-derived CDR1 and CDR2 are KGHSH and LQKENI. Here the CDR3 DNA reads TGTGCCAGCTCACCACTTGGAGGCCTCGCAGATACGCAGTATTTT. Protein: CASSPLGGLADTQYF.

This rearrangement joins TRBV7-9 to TRBJ2-2; weak D call: TRBD2 (5 bases). Germline CDR1 and CDR2: SEHNR and FQNEAQ (reference sequence). V shed 7 bases and J shed 2 bases, with 8 bases lying between them. CDR3 size: 13 residues. Here the CDR3 DNA reads TGTGCCAGCAACGGACTTAACACCGGGGAGCTGTTTTTT. Translation: CASNGLNTGELFF.

This rearrangement joins TRBV12-3 or TRBV12-4 to TRBJ1-2; no clear D. V was shortened by 8 bases and J by 8 bases, with 15 bases between the two germline ends. The CDR3 is 12 amino acids. The CDR3 region is CASGLMGGGYTF. In nucleotides, the CDR3 is TGTGCCAGCGGTCTTATGGGAGGGGGCTACACCTTC.

The chain combines TRBV7-2 with TRBJ2-1; tentatively, D is TRBD2 (5 bases). Looked up from germline, CDR1 is SGHTA and CDR2 is FQGNSA. Between the trimmed V and J ends, which lost 5 bases and 6 bases, there was a span of 11 bases. The CDR3 spans 13 residues. The CDR3 protein is CASSLWESNEQFF. The CDR3 DNA reads as TGTGCCAGCAGCCTGTGGGAGTCCAATGAGCAGTTCTTC.

This clone has a single count. The chain joins TRBV6-1 to TRBJ1-1, with D perhaps matching TRBD1 (6 bases). CDR1 MNHNS and CDR2 SASEGT come from the germline V gene. The CDR3 is 14 residues long. V lost 2 bases to trimming and J lost 4 bases, with 11 bases between them. For the CDR3, the DNA is TGTGCCAGCAGTGAATTTAGGGGGACCACTGAAGCTTTCTTT. Protein product: CASSEFRGTTEAFF.

The V and J genes are TRBV4-3 and TRBJ2-1, with TRBD2 matching 8 bases. The CDR3 spans 15 residues. The J segment lost 5 bases and the V segment lost 0 bases, leaving 3 bases of the junction unmatched. CDR1 is LGHNA and CDR2 is YSLEER in the germline V gene. For the CDR3, the DNA is TGCGCCAGCAGCCAAGAGGGGACTAGAAACAATGAGCAGTTCTTC. This gives the protein CASSQEGTRNNEQFF.

The chain is built from TRBV28 and TRBJ2-7; 9 nucleotides line up with TRBD1. Germline V CDR1 and CDR2: MDHEN, SYDVKM. V lost 4 bases to trimming and J lost 4 bases; unmatched junction nucleotides: 8. CDR3 size: 15 residues. For the CDR3, the DNA is TGTGCCAGCAGTTCTCCTACAGGGGGCAGGTACGAGCAGTACTTC. Its protein product is CASSSPTGGRYEQYF.

The V call is TRBV7-2, the J call TRBJ2-7, with 11 bases identical to TRBD1. Per the germline V gene, CDR1 is SGHTA and CDR2 is FQGNSA. The CDR3 runs 16 residues. The V segment lost 5 bases and the J segment 2 bases; nucleotides outside the gene matches: 8. The CDR3 reads CASSRGQGAMTYEQYF. As DNA, the CDR3 is TGTGCCAGCAGCCGCGGACAGGGGGCGATGACCTACGAGCAGTACTTC.

V and J are TRBV5-1 and TRBJ2-1, with TRBD2 matching over 12 bases. There are 15 residues in the CDR3. V gave up 5 bases and J gave up 3 bases; unmatched junction bases: 3. Germline CDR1 is SGHRS and CDR2 is YFSETQ. DNA of the CDR3: TGCGCCAGCAGAGCGGGACTAGCGGGCTACAATGAGCAGTTCTTC. Translation: CASRAGLAGYNEQFF.

The CDR3 nucleotides read TGTGCCAGCAGTGCCTCAGGGTCCTACGAGCAGTACGTC. Protein product: CASSASGSYEQYV. This sequence joins TRBV12-3 or TRBV12-4 and TRBJ2-7, with D possibly being TRBD1 (5 bases). This CDR3 spans 13 amino acids. The V end lost 5 bases, the J end lost 1 base, and 9 bases lay between the germline ends.

The V and J genes are TRBV15 and TRBJ1-3; D not certain. Germline lookup yields CDR1 LNHNV and CDR2 YYDKDF (reference sequence). V was clipped by 0 bases and J by 2 bases, with 11 bases between them. The CDR3 is 16 residues long. CDR3 nucleotides: TGTGCCACCAGCAGAGATCCGCAGTCCACTGGAAACACCATATATTTT. Translated, it gives CATSRDPQSTGNTIYF.

The chain uses TRBV6-5 and TRBJ2-5; 8 bases map to TRBD1. V gave up 2 bases and J gave up 5 bases; unmatched junction bases: 7. The CDR3 has 15 amino acids. Germline assignment: CDR1 MNHEY and CDR2 SVGAGI. For the CDR3, the DNA is TGTGCCAGCAGTTACATGCAGGGGGCGCTCGAGACCCAGTACTTC. Its protein product is CASSYMQGALETQYF.

This clone was seen more than once but under ten times. The chain recombines TRBV20-1 with TRBJ2-3; no firm D call. Germline CDR1 and CDR2: DFQATT and SNEGSKA (reference sequence). This CDR3 has 9 amino acids. The CDR3 nucleotides read TGCACTACCACAGATACGCAGTATTTT. This sequence encodes CTTTDTQYF.

V and J are TRBV2 and TRBJ2-2, with 9 positions matching TRBD2. V was clipped by 6 bases and J by 2 bases; unmatched bases: 10. The CDR3 runs to 17 residues. CDR1 and CDR2 from the germline V gene are SNHLY and FYNNEI. The CDR3 sequence: CASRNPGTSSNTGELFF. The CDR3 region has the DNA TGTGCCAGCAGAAACCCGGGGACTAGCAGTAACACCGGGGAGCTGTTTTTT.